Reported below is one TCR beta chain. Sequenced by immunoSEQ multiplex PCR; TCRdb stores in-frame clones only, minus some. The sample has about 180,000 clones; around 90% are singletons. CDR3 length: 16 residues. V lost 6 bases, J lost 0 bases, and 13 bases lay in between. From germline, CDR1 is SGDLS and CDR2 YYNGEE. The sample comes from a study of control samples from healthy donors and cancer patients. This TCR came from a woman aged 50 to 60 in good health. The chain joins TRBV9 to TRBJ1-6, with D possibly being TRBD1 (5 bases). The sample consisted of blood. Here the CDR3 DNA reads TGTGCCAGCACCGCGGGACGGGACTCCTATAATTCACCCCTCCACTTT. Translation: CASTAGRDSYNSPLHF.